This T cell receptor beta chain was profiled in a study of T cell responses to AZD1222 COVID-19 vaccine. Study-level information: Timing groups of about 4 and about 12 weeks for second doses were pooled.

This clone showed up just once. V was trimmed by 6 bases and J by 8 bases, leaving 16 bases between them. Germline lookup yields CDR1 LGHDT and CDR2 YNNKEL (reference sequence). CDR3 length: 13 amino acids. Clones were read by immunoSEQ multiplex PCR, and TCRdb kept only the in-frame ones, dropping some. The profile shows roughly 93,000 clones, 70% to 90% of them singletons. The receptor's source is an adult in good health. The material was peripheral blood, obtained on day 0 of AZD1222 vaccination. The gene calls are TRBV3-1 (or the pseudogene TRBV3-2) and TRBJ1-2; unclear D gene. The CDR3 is CASRKRTGRGYTF. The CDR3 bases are TGTGCCAGCAGAAAAAGGACCGGTCGGGGCTACACCTTC.